The next 4 T cell receptor beta chains were all read from a single sample in a study of cytomegalovirus exposure and HLA in healthy donors. The PCR employed 60 Vbeta primers together with 13 Jbeta primers. Here immunoSEQ multiplex PCR was the method, and the copy in TCRdb shows in-frame clones only, minus some. The table has a few hundred thousand clones, approximately 85% seen once. Sequenced input: PBMCs. All receptors come from a woman aged 35 to 49 in good health and CMV-seropositive.

This clone was recorded once. The rearrangement links TRBV19 to TRBJ1-5; D perhaps matches TRBD1 (6 bases). V was trimmed by 9 bases and J by 6 bases, leaving 15 bases between them. This CDR3 region has 13 residues. CDR1 is LNHDA, CDR2 SQIVND, per germline (reference sequence). DNA of the CDR3: TGTGCCAGCGACGACAGGTATAGTCAGCCCCAGCATTTT. It is translated as CASDDRYSQPQHF. Supplemented by reference TRBV19 and TRBJ1-5, the full variable domain reads DGGITQSPKYLFRKEGQNVTLSCEQNLNHDAMYWYRQDPGQGLRLIYYSQIVNDFQKGDIAEGYSVSREKKESFPLTVTSAQKNPTAFYLCASDDRYSQPQHFGDGTRLSIL.

V and J are TRBV6-5 and TRBJ2-7; a possible D gene is TRBD2 (5 bases). The CDR3 runs 13 residues. Trimming removed 5 bases at V and 2 bases at J, with 10 bases between. Germline CDR1 MNHEY, CDR2 SVGAGI. The CDR3 DNA sequence: TGTGCCAGCAGTCGACGACTACCCTACGAGCAGTACTTC. This sequence encodes CASSRRLPYEQYF.

This sequence joins TRBV11-2 and TRBJ2-2; TRBD2 aligns across 7 bases. Germline V lookup: CDR1 SGHAT, CDR2 FQNNGV. The CDR3 spans 16 residues. V lost 7 bases, J lost 1 base, and 9 bases stayed unmatched. The DNA for the CDR3 is TGTGCCAGCACCAAGCGGCTAGCGGAGAACACCGGGGAGCTGTTTTTT. It codes for CASTKRLAENTGELFF. Full variable domain (outside the CDR3, taken from reference TRBV11-2 and TRBJ2-2): EAGVAQSPRYKIIEKRQSVAFWCNPISGHATLYWYQQILGQGPKLLIQFQNNGVVDDSQLPKDRFSAERLKGVDSTLKIQPAKLEDSAVYLCASTKRLAENTGELFFGEGSRLTVL.

This sequence joins TRBV28 and TRBJ1-2; TRBD1 aligns across 8 bases. The CDR3 totals 14 residues. Looked up from germline, CDR1 is MDHEN and CDR2 is SYDVKM. V lost 8 bases and J lost 3; bases outside the gene matches: 8. The CDR3 loop is CASQDRGAYYGYTF. CDR3 in DNA: TGTGCCAGCCAAGACAGGGGCGCATACTATGGCTACACCTTC.